This T cell receptor beta chain was sequenced in a study of CD8+ T cells in alopecia areata. Investigators isolated RNA and reverse transcribed it into cDNA to act as the sequencing template. Measured with immunoSEQ multiplex PCR; TCRdb has only the in-frame clones, and not every one. This table holds some 51,000 clones, approximately 96% found once. Regarding the study as a whole: Although TCR sharing was seen in mice, sharing across patients was less clear, possibly for HLA-related reasons.

In the case of this clone: Its specificity is not known.

V lost 1 base, J lost 2 bases, and 14 bases lay in between. This CDR3 has 16 amino acids. Per germline, CDR1 MNHEY and CDR2 SMNVEV (reference sequence). The chain employs TRBV27 and TRBJ2-5; D may be TRBD2 (7 bases). This sample comprised CD8+ T cells sorted from blood, obtained at week 0. This sequence originates from a human donor with alopecia areata. The CDR3 is CASSLWGAGAQETQYF. The CDR3 nucleotides read TGTGCCAGCAGTTTATGGGGGGCGGGGGCACAAGAGACCCAGTACTTC.